Below are 31 T cell receptor beta chains sequenced from a single sample in a study of blood T cell repertoires in COVID-19. Sequencing used immunoSEQ multiplex PCR; TCRdb keeps in-frame clones, though not all of them. The table lists hundreds of thousands of clones, approximately 89% of them singletons. The sequenced material came from peripheral blood. These receptors were obtained from a woman aged 25 to 39 with COVID-19, enrolled during active disease.

This rearrangement joins TRBV5-1 to TRBJ2-5; 12 bases align to TRBD1. Unmatched junction bases numbered 13, after V lost 5 bases and J lost 5 bases. Per the germline V gene, CDR1 is SGHRS and CDR2 is YFSETQ. This CDR3 region has 17 residues. DNA of the CDR3: TGCGCCAGCAGAGGGACAGGGGGCGGTATGATATCGGAGACCCAGTACTTC. This codes for CASRGTGGGMISETQYF.

CDR3 sequence reads: CASSPRGVDYNEQFF. CDR3 DNA sequence: TGTGCCAGCAGCCCCCGGGGGGTTGATTACAATGAGCAGTTCTTC. The V call is TRBV4-2, the J call TRBJ2-1; TRBD2 matches 7 bases. Germline V gene lookup returns CDR1 LGHNA and CDR2 YNFKEQ. This CDR3 is 15 amino acids long. Germline trimming cut 4 bases from V and 4 bases from J; bases unmatched to any gene: 7.

This clone has just one count. The chain employs TRBV28 and TRBJ2-3; 15 nucleotides line up with TRBD2. The germline gives CDR1 MDHEN, CDR2 SYDVKM. CDR3 length: 16 amino acids. Unmatched junction bases numbered 4, after V lost 3 bases and J lost 6 bases. The CDR3 DNA is TGTGCCAGCAGTTTGGGGACTAGCGGGGGGACGGATACGCAGTATTTT. Protein product: CASSLGTSGGTDTQYF. Drawing the rest from reference TRBV28 and TRBJ2-3, the complete variable domain is DVKVTQSSRYLVKRTGEKVFLECVQDMDHENMFWYRQDPGLGLRLIYFSYDVKMKEKGDIPEGYSVSREKKERFSLILESASTNQTSMYLCASSLGTSGGTDTQYFGPGTRLTVL.

This clone occurred a few times. J is TRBJ2-2 and V is TRBV29-1, with 10 bases matching TRBD2. The CDR3 totals 13 residues. V gave up 6 bases and J gave up 4 bases; unmatched junction bases: 2. Germline CDR1 reads SQVTM; CDR2 reads ANQGSEA. For the CDR3, the DNA is TGCAGCGTGGGGACTAGCGCCACCGGGGAGCTGTTTTTT. This translates into CSVGTSATGELFF.

The chain uses TRBV5-6 and TRBJ1-3, with 8 positions matching TRBD1. The CDR3 totals 15 residues. Unmatched junction bases numbered 7, after V lost 4 bases and J lost 4 bases. CDR1 SGHDT and CDR2 YYEEEE come from the germline V gene. The DNA of the CDR3 is TGTGCCAGCAGCCTTAACAGGGGGTCAGGAAACACCATATATTTT. This codes for CASSLNRGSGNTIYF.

The CDR3 DNA is TGCGCCAGCGGGATCACAGCGGGAGGGCCGGTAGATACGCAGTATTTT. Its translation: CASGITAGGPVDTQYF. The chain links TRBV4-1 to TRBJ2-3; 10 positions match TRBD2. Germline-derived CDR1 and CDR2 are MGHRA and YSYEKL. The CDR3 extends over 16 amino acids. V lost 8 bases and J lost 5; bases outside the gene matches: 13.

The chain has TRBV27 and TRBJ2-7; 9 bases align to TRBD1. The trim removed 6 bases at V and 2 bases at J, leaving 2 bases unmatched. The CDR3 is 13 amino acids. Looked up from germline, CDR1 is MNHEY and CDR2 is SMNVEV (reference sequence). The CDR3 sequence is CASRGTGTYEQYV. CDR3 DNA sequence: TGTGCCAGCAGGGGGACAGGGACCTACGAGCAGTACGTC.

This clone was seen only a few times. The CDR3 is CASSPQDRKETQYF. DNA of the CDR3: TGTGCCAGCAGCCCTCAGGACAGGAAAGAGACCCAGTACTTC. The gene calls are TRBV7-2 and TRBJ2-5; 7 nucleotides match TRBD1. With V trimmed by 5 bases and J by 3 bases, 6 bases remained unmatched. This CDR3 is 14 amino acids long. Germline V CDR1 and CDR2: SGHTA, FQGNSA.

The rearrangement joins TRBV27 to TRBJ1-1, with a weak D call TRBD1 (6 bases). Germline V lookup: CDR1 MNHEY, CDR2 SMNVEV (reference sequence). The ends were cut back, 3 bases at V and 7 bases at J, with 12 bases in the middle. The CDR3 consists of 13 residues. CDR3: CASSLDTGFEAFF. The DNA for the CDR3 is TGTGCCAGCAGTTTGGATACAGGGTTTGAAGCTTTCTTT.

The rearrangement links TRBV5-4 to TRBJ2-1; 12 bases match TRBD2. From germline, CDR1 is SGHNT and CDR2 YYREEE (reference sequence). With 4 bases clipped from V and 4 bases from J, the junction kept 3 bases outside the gene matches. The CDR3 extends over 15 amino acids. The CDR3, as DNA: TGTGCCAGCAGCACCGGGACTAGCGGGTACAATGAGCAGTTCTTC. Its protein is CASSTGTSGYNEQFF.

The rearrangement links TRBV5-6 to TRBJ2-2, with no clear D. Trimming removed 0 bases from V and 4 bases from J, with 4 bases in between. Germline assignment: CDR1 SGHDT and CDR2 YYEEEE. CDR3 length: 13 amino acids. The CDR3 region has the DNA TGTGCCAGCAGCTTGGGAGGCACCGGGGAGCTGTTTTTT. The encoded protein is CASSLGGTGELFF.

V is TRBV5-4 and J is TRBJ1-6; D ambiguous. The V and J ends lost 2 bases and 5 bases respectively, with 2 bases between them. Germline V lookup: CDR1 SGHNT, CDR2 YYREEE (reference sequence). The CDR3 totals 12 residues. CDR3 coding DNA: TGTGCCAGCAGCTTCGATAATTCACCCCTCCACTTT. Translated: CASSFDNSPLHF.

The chain employs TRBV5-6 and TRBJ2-1; D call uncertain. CDR3 length equals 15 residues. V was clipped by 0 bases and J by 0 bases, with 7 bases between them. CDR1 is SGHDT, CDR2 YYEEEE, per germline. This CDR3 reads CASSLVRYSYNEQFF. CDR3 coding DNA: TGTGCCAGCAGCTTGGTCAGGTACTCCTACAATGAGCAGTTCTTC. Complete variable domain (other parts from reference TRBV5-6 and TRBJ2-1): DAGVTQSPTHLIKTRGQQVTLRCSPKSGHDTVSWYQQALGQGPQFIFQYYEEEERQRGNFPDRFSGHQFPNYSSELNVNALLLGDSALYLCASSLVRYSYNEQFFGPGTRLTVL.

This clone has just one count. V is TRBV3-1 (or the pseudogene TRBV3-2) and J is TRBJ2-6; D is ambiguous. CDR1 is LGHDT and CDR2 is YNNKEL in the germline V gene (reference sequence). V shed 0 bases and J shed 2 bases, with 2 bases lying between them. This CDR3 comprises 14 residues. The CDR3 region has the DNA TGTGCCAGCAGCCAAGATACTGGGGCCAACGTCCTGACTTTC. Residues: CASSQDTGANVLTF.

This clone was seen repeatedly, ten times or more. CDR3 in amino acids: CASSSQGDSNQPQHF. DNA for the CDR3: TGTGCCAGCAGTTCACAGGGGGATAGCAATCAGCCCCAGCATTTT. J is TRBJ1-5 and V is TRBV6-6; 8 nucleotides match TRBD1. Germline V gene data show CDR1 as MNHNY and CDR2 as SVGAGI (reference sequence). The CDR3 totals 15 residues. V shed 4 bases and J 0 bases; nucleotides not matched to a gene: 2.

The chain carries TRBV7-6 and TRBJ2-3; a possible D gene is TRBD2 (5 bases). Germline V gene lookup returns CDR1 SGHVS and CDR2 FNYEAQ. The CDR3 has 16 amino acids. V lost 5 bases and J 5 bases, leaving 20 bases between the germline ends. Here the CDR3 reads CASSPTLVGSGDTQYF. The CDR3 nucleotides are TGTGCCAGCAGCCCAACCCTTGTGGGGAGTGGAGATACGCAGTATTTT.

This clone has a handful of counts. The CDR3 protein is CASSSPSGPQETQYF. DNA for the CDR3: TGTGCCAGCAGCTCCCCTAGCGGACCACAAGAGACCCAGTACTTC. The chain recombines TRBV6-5 with TRBJ2-5; 7 bases match TRBD2. CDR1 is MNHEY and CDR2 is SVGAGI in the germline V gene. Germline trimming cut 6 bases from V and 2 bases from J; bases unmatched to any gene: 9. This CDR3 has 15 amino acids.

This chain uses TRBV5-1 with TRBJ2-7, with TRBD1 matching 9 bases. This CDR3 is built from 15 residues. V was clipped by 3 bases and J by 4 bases; unmatched bases: 8. The germline gives CDR1 SGHRS, CDR2 YFSETQ. CDR3 amino acids: CASSSSGTGSYEQYF. In DNA form, the CDR3 reads TGCGCCAGCAGCTCCTCCGGGACAGGGAGTTACGAGCAGTACTTC.

The chain has TRBV6-4 and TRBJ2-1; the D gene is possibly TRBD1 (6 bases). Trimming shortened V by 4 bases and J by 8 bases, and 15 bases separated the two germline ends. This CDR3 contains 14 residues. CDR1 MRHNA and CDR2 SNTAGT come from the germline V gene. The DNA of the CDR3 is TGTGCCAGCAGTGTGAAGGGGGAGTCGCATGAGCAGTTCTTC. As protein: CASSVKGESHEQFF.

The V and J genes are TRBV28 and TRBJ1-2; 7 bases align to TRBD1. The CDR3 has 17 amino acids. V lost 7 bases, J lost 1 base, and 15 bases stayed unmatched. In germline, CDR1 is MDHEN, CDR2 SYDVKM. CDR3 amino acids: CASTGQEFFPNNYGYTF. The CDR3 coding sequence is TGTGCCAGCACCGGACAGGAATTCTTCCCAAATAACTATGGCTACACCTTC.

The V and J genes are TRBV6-5 and TRBJ1-6; D uncertain. The germline V gene encodes CDR1 MNHEY and CDR2 SVGAGI. Trimming stripped 0 bases from V and 9 bases from J, with 6 bases between. CDR3 size: 13 residues. DNA of the CDR3: TGTGCCAGCAGTTACTCCCTGCGTTCACCCCTCCACTTT. Protein product: CASSYSLRSPLHF.

V and J are TRBV11-2 and TRBJ1-3; D unresolved. V lost 5 bases, J lost 4 bases, and 9 bases lay in between. The CDR3 consists of 13 residues. Germline V gene data show CDR1 as SGHAT and CDR2 as FQNNGV. The CDR3 is CASSPPGGNTIYF. CDR3 sequence (DNA): TGTGCCAGCAGCCCTCCGGGGGGAAACACCATATATTTT.

V is TRBV7-2 and J is TRBJ2-1, with TRBD2 as a possible D gene (5 bases). The V gene lost 2 bases and the J gene lost 6 bases, with 20 bases spanning the gap. This CDR3 is built from 17 residues. CDR1 is SGHTA, CDR2 FQGNSA, per germline. CDR3 protein: CASSLPHAGQVVNEQFF. In DNA form, the CDR3 reads TGTGCCAGCAGCTTACCCCACGCGGGCCAAGTCGTCAATGAGCAGTTCTTC. The whole variable domain, remainder taken from reference TRBV7-2 and TRBJ2-1, is GAGVSQSPSNKVTEKGKDVELRCDPISGHTALYWYRQSLGQGLEFLIYFQGNSAPDKSGLPSDRFSAERTGGSVSTLTIQRTQQEDSAVYLCASSLPHAGQVVNEQFFGPGTRLTVL.

The chain employs TRBV6-1 and TRBJ2-7; D remains unclear. The germline V gene encodes CDR1 MNHNS and CDR2 SASEGT. Trimming cost V 3 bases and J 5 bases, with 5 bases left between them. The CDR3 contains 11 residues. CDR3 coding DNA: TGTGCCAGCAGTGATGACAACGAGCAGTACGTC. Protein product: CASSDDNEQYV.

V is TRBV4-2 and J is TRBJ2-1; tentatively, D is TRBD1 (6 bases). This CDR3 is built from 15 residues. Germline lookup yields CDR1 LGHNA and CDR2 YNFKEQ. The V end lost 3 bases, the J end lost 5 bases, and 14 bases lay between the germline ends. The CDR3 DNA reads TGTGCCAGCAGCCAGAGAATGACAGGAAACAATGAGCAGTTCTTC. Translation: CASSQRMTGNNEQFF.

The chain is built from TRBV6-4 and TRBJ1-2; 7 nucleotides agree with TRBD1. Germline CDR1 reads MRHNA; CDR2 reads SNTAGT. The CDR3 consists of 13 residues. Losses at the gene ends were 5 bases for V and 5 bases for J; bases not matched to a gene: 5. CDR3 in amino acids: CASSQGQYYGYTF. The CDR3 DNA follows: TGTGCCAGCAGTCAGGGACAGTATTATGGCTACACCTTC.

The chain combines TRBV5-6 with TRBJ1-2; weak D call: TRBD1 (6 bases). The ends were cut back, 5 bases at V and 4 bases at J, with 12 bases in the middle. CDR3 length: 13 residues. Germline CDR1 and CDR2: SGHDT and YYEEEE. CDR3 region: CASSFGTPYGYTF. In DNA form, the CDR3 reads TGTGCCAGCAGTTTCGGGACACCCTATGGCTACACCTTC.

This clone was detected only once. The CDR3 region has the DNA TGTGCCAGTAGTATAGATCTCGATTACCCCGGACAAGGGCCCACTGAAGCTTTCTTT. This encodes CASSIDLDYPGQGPTEAFF. The rearrangement uses TRBV19 and TRBJ1-1; possibly TRBD1 for D (5 bases). Per germline, CDR1 LNHDA and CDR2 SQIVND (reference sequence). This CDR3 region has 19 residues. Trimming shortened V by 0 bases and J by 4 bases, and 24 bases separated the two germline ends.

The rearrangement uses TRBV19 and TRBJ1-5; possible D gene TRBD1, 6 bases. The germline CDR1 and CDR2 sequences are LNHDA and SQIVND (reference sequence). V was trimmed by 6 bases and J by 2 bases, leaving 11 bases between them. The CDR3 totals 14 residues. CDR3 nucleotides: TGTGCCAGTAGGGGTACAGGGCGCAATCAGCCCCAGCATTTT. It specifies CASRGTGRNQPQHF.

The J gene is TRBJ1-1, the V gene TRBV19; TRBD1 might be the D (6 bases). Deletions cut 6 bases from V and 7 bases from J, with 15 bases between. The CDR3 is made up of 13 amino acids. Germline lookup yields CDR1 LNHDA and CDR2 SQIVND (reference sequence). Written as DNA, the CDR3 is TGTGCCAGTAGCGCGATAACAGGGATTGAAGCTTTCTTT. Its protein is CASSAITGIEAFF.

The chain recombines TRBV11-2 with TRBJ2-1; 14 positions agree with TRBD2. The germline V gene has CDR1 SGHAT and CDR2 FQNNGV. The CDR3 is 17 residues long. J lost 2 bases, V lost 6 bases, and 6 bases had no gene match. The CDR3, as DNA: TGTGCCAGCAGACCCGGGACTAGCGGGGGAACCTACAATGAGCAGTTCTTC. It encodes CASRPGTSGGTYNEQFF. The complete variable domain, with remaining parts taken from reference TRBV11-2 and TRBJ2-1, reads EAGVAQSPRYKIIEKRQSVAFWCNPISGHATLYWYQQILGQGPKLLIQFQNNGVVDDSQLPKDRFSAERLKGVDSTLKIQPAKLEDSAVYLCASRPGTSGGTYNEQFFGPGTRLTVL.